The sequence of this T cell receptor (beta chain) was determined in a study of OX40 agonist ivuxolimab in advanced cancers. Across the study: Patients were roughly 83% male with ages roughly 23 to 90, mean about 60. Findings and caveats of the study: The CD4+ and CD8+ T cells in the blood had expanded clonally by week 6 at 0.1 to 3.0 mg/kg.

Here immunoSEQ multiplex PCR was the method, and the copy in TCRdb shows in-frame clones only, minus some. The sample carries some 60,000 clones, approximately 80% recorded once. In regard to this clone: Its target is unknown. A junction boundary mismatches the germline segment, possibly from a read error.

The material was CD4+ or CD8+ T cells sorted from blood, obtained in a trial of the OX40 agonist ivuxolimab. This receptor was identified in an adult with an advanced solid tumor such as melanoma, head and neck, liver or kidney cancer.

CDR3 DNA sequence: TGCGCCAGCAGCCAAGGGGTAGCGGTAACCTACAATGAGCAGTTCTTC. It is translated as CASSQGVAVTYNEQFF. The J gene is TRBJ2-1, the V gene TRBV7-3; tentatively, D is TRBD2 (6 bases). The CDR3 runs 16 residues. CDR1 and CDR2 from the germline V gene are SGHTA and FQGTGA.